This TCR beta chain was recovered during a study of blood T cells in healthy people across ages. Study-wide points: Long-lived and aged donors differed, with more naive CD4+ cells and higher diversity in the long-lived.

In regard to this clonotype: Its antigen remains unidentified.

A J-beta primer mix and a sample-barcoded 5' primer were used in a second PCR of about 7 to 12 cycles. TCRdb ran MiXCR on the 5' RACE reads and lists one entry per CDR3 protein. The table has some 940,000 distinct CDR3 sequences, about 28% seen once; the top ten hold roughly 10%. Looked up from germline, CDR1 is SGHDN and CDR2 is FVKESK. This CDR3 comprises 13 residues. Trimming took 3 bases from V and 9 from J; bases not matched to a gene: 6. At least 5.5 micrograms of total RNA were extracted per sample. Another study also made use of these data, one on T cells of mothers and their children. That investigation notes: Barcodes for each sample and 2-4 random nucleotides were added by the M1S primer used in the second PCR. Slightly higher overlap, not significant, was seen in related mother-child pairs than in unrelated pairs.

The rearrangement joins TRBV14 to TRBJ2-3; 7 nucleotides line up with TRBD1. The specimen was blood. This receptor was obtained from a middle-aged woman in good health. The DNA of the CDR3 is TGTGCCAGCAGCCAGAGACAGGGACGGACGCAGTATTTT. Its protein is CASSQRQGRTQYF.